These 28 T cell receptor beta chains share one sample of origin, sequenced in a study of blood T cells in healthy people across ages. Next came a second PCR, run for roughly 7 to 12 cycles, which used a sample-barcoded 5' primer along with a J-beta primer mix. A single record per CDR3 protein comes from TCRdb applying MiXCR to the 5' RACE reads. The sample holds some 880,000 distinct CDR3 sequences, around 34% seen once. The sample taken for sequencing was blood. The receptor set was obtained from a man aged 18-30 years in good health.

The chain has TRBV28 and TRBJ1-1; D remains unclear. Trimming took off 5 bases at V and 0 bases at J, with 4 bases between the two ends. Germline values: CDR1 MDHEN, CDR2 SYDVKM. The CDR3 loop spans 12 amino acids. This CDR3 reads CASSNVNTEAFF. As DNA, the CDR3 is TGTGCCAGCAGTAATGTGAACACTGAAGCTTTCTTT.

This chain uses TRBV6-2 or TRBV6-3 with TRBJ2-5, with 10 bases that match TRBD1. The DNA end is a closer match to TRBJ2-7, so the J assignment may be wrong. Germline V CDR1 and CDR2: MNHEY, SVGEGT. CDR3 length: 15 residues. In DNA, the CDR3 is TGTGCCAGCAGTTACAACCGGGACAGGGGTTTCGAGCAGTACTTC. It encodes CASSYNRDRGFEQYF.

The gene calls are TRBV2 and TRBJ2-4; maybe TRBD2 (5 bases). The closer fit of TRBJ2-5 to the DNA end suggests the J call may be wrong. Germline V CDR1 and CDR2: SNHLY, FYNNEI. The length of the CDR3 is 15 residues. Here the CDR3 DNA reads TGTGCCAGCAGTGATGGCCCTCTGAGGGTGGAGACCCAGTACTTC. Encoded protein: CASSDGPLRVETQYF.

This clonotype was seen a few times. The chain employs TRBV6-5 and TRBJ1-2; D is unclear. The CDR3 sequence is 19 residues long. Germline lookup yields CDR1 MNHEY and CDR2 SVGAGI. V dropped 0 bases and J dropped 8 bases, with 28 bases sitting between them. Here the CDR3 DNA reads TGTGCCAGCAGTTACTCGTCCGGACGGTCCACCTCCAGGTTAGGGGGCTACACCTTC. Translated, it gives CASSYSSGRSTSRLGGYTF.

In its sample, this clonotype was seen a few times. The gene calls are TRBV12-3 or TRBV12-4 and TRBJ1-2; D remains unclear. V lost 9 bases and J lost 3, with 14 bases in between. There are 13 residues in the CDR3. CDR3 sequence reads: CASTLPGHYGYTF. CDR3 DNA: TGTGCCAGTACGCTCCCTGGACACTATGGCTACACCTTC.

This clonotype was seen more than once but under ten times. The chain employs TRBV7-9 and TRBJ1-2; perhaps TRBD1 as D (6 bases). Germline V gene lookup returns CDR1 SEHNR and CDR2 FQNEAQ (reference sequence). Deletions cut 1 base from V and 3 bases from J, with 15 bases between. This CDR3 is built from 16 residues. As DNA, the CDR3 is TGTGCCAGCAGCTTAGGGACACTCGGGACACACTATGGCTACACCTTC. Translated, it gives CASSLGTLGTHYGYTF.

The chain couples TRBV7-2 to TRBJ1-5, with D perhaps TRBD1 (6 bases). The length of the CDR3 is 17 residues. V was shortened by 0 bases and J by 0 bases, with 12 bases between the two germline ends. The germline gives CDR1 SGHTA, CDR2 FQGNSA. This chain's CDR3 is CASSLAKTGYSNQPQHF. The CDR3 DNA follows: TGTGCCAGCAGCTTAGCTAAGACAGGATATAGCAATCAGCCCCAGCATTTT. Looking up the rest from reference TRBV7-2 and TRBJ1-5 gives the full variable domain: GAGVSQSPSNKVTEKGKDVELRCDPISGHTALYWYRQSLGQGLEFLIYFQGNSAPDKSGLPSDRFSAERTGGSVSTLTIQRTQQEDSAVYLCASSLAKTGYSNQPQHFGDGTRLSIL.

There are a few counts of this clonotype. V gene TRBV7-2 combines with J gene TRBJ1-1; 8 nucleotides line up with TRBD1. The germline CDR1 and CDR2 sequences are SGHTA and FQGNSA. The ends lost 4 bases at V and 3 bases at J; junction bases unmatched: 7. This CDR3 contains 15 residues. CDR3 in amino acids: CASSSRQGTYTEAFF. In DNA, the CDR3 is TGTGCCAGCAGCTCCCGACAGGGGACATACACTGAAGCTTTCTTT.

This clonotype was counted once. This may be a read error: a much more frequent sequence differs by one nucleotide. This chain uses TRBV20-1 with TRBJ2-3; D is tentatively TRBD1 or TRBD2 (5 bases each). Germline assignment: CDR1 DFQATT and CDR2 SNEGSKA (reference sequence). V was pared by 6 bases and J by 4 bases, with 20 bases between. This CDR3 has 15 residues. The CDR3 loop is CSANPGRAFPDTQYF. The CDR3 DNA reads TGCAGTGCCAACCCGGGACGAGCATTCCCAGATACGCAGTATTTT.

As for this clonotype: A read error may explain this, as a much larger clone is one base away. The chain couples TRBV18 to TRBJ2-5; D unresolved. This CDR3 has 14 residues. V was shortened by 3 bases and J by 11 bases, with 19 bases between the two germline ends. Germline lookup yields CDR1 KGHSH and CDR2 LQKENI. CDR3 in amino acids: CASSPTDAYNEQYF. For the CDR3, the DNA is TGTGCCAGCTCACCGACGGACGCATACAATGAGCAGTACTTC.

This clonotype was counted at least ten times. The V and J genes are TRBV12-3 or TRBV12-4 and TRBJ2-7, with TRBD1 matching over 8 bases. V trimming: 7 bases; J trimming: 5 bases; junction bases outside the gene matches: 7. CDR3 length equals 13 residues. The CDR3 loop reads CASTVDRVDEQYF. CDR3 coding DNA: TGTGCCAGCACTGTGGACAGGGTAGACGAGCAGTACTTC.

The chain links TRBV30 to TRBJ1-1, with TRBD1 matching 7 bases. V lost 4 bases and J lost 4; bases outside the gene matches: 12. This CDR3 is built from 15 residues. CDR1 and CDR2 (germline): GTSNPN, SVGIG (reference sequence). CDR3 region: CAWTYRQGGVTEAFF. As DNA, the CDR3 is TGTGCCTGGACCTACCGACAGGGAGGGGTCACTGAAGCTTTCTTT.

The count of this clonotype is one. Germline is not matched at one junction end, which may reflect a read error. The rearrangement links TRBV6-6 to TRBJ2-3; D is unclear. This CDR3 has 12 amino acids. Germline V gene sequence: CDR1 MNHNY, CDR2 SVGAGI (reference sequence). The chain's CDR3 is CANSYQADTQYF. The CDR3 DNA follows: TGTGCCAACAGTTATCAAGCAGATACGCAGTATTTT.

The rearrangement uses TRBV9 and TRBJ2-7; a possible D gene is TRBD2 (5 bases). This CDR3 contains 15 residues. CDR1 and CDR2 (germline): SGDLS, YYNGEE. Trimming took 0 bases from V and 0 from J, leaving 10 bases between them. The CDR3 DNA reads TGTGCCAGCAGCGTAGATGGGAGCGCCTCCTACGAGCAGTACTTC. It encodes CASSVDGSASYEQYF.

The chain employs TRBV21-1 and TRBJ2-7; the table assigns TRBD1, which was not confirmed against the DNA. TRBV21-1 is deemed a pseudogene. This CDR3 has 16 residues. The DNA for the CDR3 is TGTGCCAGCAGCAAGGCTCCTCGGGGCGGCCACTACGAGCAGTACTTC. Its protein product is CASSKAPRGGHYEQYF.

V usage is TRBV9 and J usage is TRBJ1-2, with 12 positions matching TRBD1. J gave up 4 bases and V 3 bases, and 13 bases lay outside the gene matches. This CDR3 spans 18 amino acids. Looked up from germline, CDR1 is SGDLS and CDR2 is YYNGEE. In nucleotides, the CDR3 is TGTGCCAGCAGCGACGCACGGGGACAGGGGGCAGGAGGCTATGGCTACACCTTC. Protein sequence: CASSDARGQGAGGYGYTF.

The rearrangement uses TRBV20-1 and TRBJ1-1, with TRBD1 identical over 8 bases. In germline, CDR1 is DFQATT, CDR2 SNEGSKA (reference sequence). V trimming: 0 bases; J trimming: 1 base; junction bases outside the gene matches: 4. The length of the CDR3 is 15 residues. CDR3 protein: CSARDRTGTNTEAFF. For the CDR3, the DNA is TGCAGTGCTAGAGATCGGACAGGGACGAACACTGAAGCTTTCTTT.

Many counts were recorded for this clonotype. This rearrangement joins TRBV4-2 to TRBJ2-1, with D perhaps matching TRBD1 (6 bases). CDR3 length: 18 amino acids. V dropped 3 bases and J dropped 2 bases, with 20 bases sitting between them. Germline values: CDR1 LGHNA, CDR2 YNFKEQ. The CDR3 protein is CASSHTSGDLRTYNEQFF. In nucleotides, the CDR3 is TGTGCCAGCAGCCACACATCAGGGGATTTGAGAACCTACAATGAGCAGTTCTTC.

This chain joins TRBV7-2 and TRBJ2-1; 12 nucleotides agree with TRBD2. Trimming cost V 4 bases and J 15 bases; bases outside gene matches: 19. The CDR3 has 17 amino acids. The germline V gene encodes CDR1 SGHTA and CDR2 FQGNSA. The CDR3 spells CASSSRPPSGGAGATFF. CDR3 bases: TGTGCCAGCAGCTCTAGACCACCTAGCGGGGGGGCCGGTGCCACGTTCTTC.

The rearrangement joins TRBV7-3 to TRBJ1-1, with D unresolved. CDR1 is SGHTA and CDR2 is FQGTGA in the germline V gene. The CDR3 has 15 amino acids. V was shortened by 1 base and J by 5 bases, with 14 bases between the two germline ends. The CDR3 nucleotides are TGTGCCAGCAGCTTAAGGGCGCCACCGAGGACTGAAGCTTTCTTT. Protein: CASSLRAPPRTEAFF.

This clonotype has a handful of counts. This chain links TRBV12-3 or TRBV12-4 with TRBJ2-3, with 8 nucleotides matching TRBD2. The length of the CDR3 is 15 residues. The junction had 14 bases not matched to a gene; V was cut back by 1 base and J by 14 bases. The CDR3 reads CASSLEGSERGSGYF. The CDR3 region has the DNA TGTGCCAGCAGTTTAGAGGGGTCAGAGCGGGGGAGCGGGTATTTT.

This sequence joins TRBV20-1 and TRBJ1-2, with 9 bases aligning to TRBD1. CDR1 is DFQATT and CDR2 is SNEGSKA in the germline V gene (reference sequence). This CDR3 contains 14 residues. V was pared by 2 bases and J by 5 bases, with 6 bases of the junction left unmatched. CDR3 region: CSARPPGQGYGYTF. CDR3 DNA sequence: TGCAGTGCTAGACCTCCGGGACAGGGTTATGGCTACACCTTC.

This clonotype has just a few counts. J is TRBJ2-1 and V is TRBV20-1; 9 bases are a match to TRBD1. There are 14 residues in the CDR3. The V gene's germline CDR1 is DFQATT and CDR2 SNEGSKA (reference sequence). V was clipped by 5 bases and J by 5 bases; unmatched bases: 7. The CDR3 spells CSAAGTGTHNEQFF. CDR3 DNA: TGCAGTGCTGCCGGGACAGGGACACACAATGAGCAGTTCTTC.

This clonotype was observed a few times. This rearrangement joins TRBV6-2 or TRBV6-3 to TRBJ2-7; the D gene could be TRBD1 or TRBD2 (5 bases each). Germline loops: CDR1 MNHEY, CDR2 SVGEGT. Trimming stripped 6 bases from V and 6 bases from J, with 15 bases between. The CDR3 runs to 13 residues. CDR3 loop: CASSPAYGGEQYF. The CDR3, as DNA: TGTGCCAGCAGCCCAGCCTATGGGGGCGAGCAGTACTTC.

In its sample, this clonotype was seen many times. The chain has TRBV4-3 and TRBJ2-1; 12 nucleotides match TRBD2. V lost 4 bases to trimming and J lost 8 bases; unmatched junction nucleotides: 6. Germline CDR1 reads LGHNA; CDR2 reads YSLEER. This CDR3 is built from 15 residues. The CDR3 nucleotides are TGCGCCAGCAGCCCACGGACTAGCGGGGACGATGAGCAGTTCTTC. Translated, it gives CASSPRTSGDDEQFF.

This sequence joins TRBV20-1 and TRBJ2-7; D is possibly TRBD2 (5 bases). V lost 0 bases, J lost 3 bases, and 15 bases lay in between. The CDR3 contains 15 residues. Germline V gives CDR1 DFQATT, CDR2 SNEGSKA (reference sequence). CDR3 sequence (DNA): TGCAGTGCTAGAGATCTGGCGGGCAATGGCTACGAGCAGTACTTC. Translating gives CSARDLAGNGYEQYF.

This clonotype was seen ten or more times. The V call is TRBV20-1, the J call TRBJ2-1; 8 bases agree with TRBD2. The CDR3 is 14 residues long. From germline, CDR1 is DFQATT and CDR2 SNEGSKA (reference sequence). V lost 2 bases, J lost 7 bases, and 7 bases stayed unmatched. In DNA, the CDR3 is TGCAGTGCTAGAAGTGGCGGGGGGAGAAATGAGCAGTTCTTC. This sequence encodes CSARSGGGRNEQFF.

The gene calls are TRBV20-1 and TRBJ2-5, with D possibly TRBD1 on 6 matching bases. The germline V and J ends were trimmed by 3 bases and 11 bases, with 46 bases remaining between them. This CDR3 has 22 amino acids. Germline CDR1 is DFQATT and CDR2 is SNEGSKA (reference sequence). The CDR3 DNA reads as TGCAGTGCTAGTTCTCTTGGTGTTCCGGATATAGGACCTTGGACAGACAACAATGAGCAGTACTTC. Translating gives CSASSLGVPDIGPWTDNNEQYF.